The 21 T cell receptor beta chains listed next were all sequenced from one sample in a study of T cell responses to AZD1222 COVID-19 vaccine. Profiling relied on immunoSEQ multiplex PCR, and the TCRdb table lists in-frame clones only, not all of them. Of roughly 120,000 clones in the sample, 87% are singletons; the top ten hold 5% to 5.5%. The sequences come from peripheral blood, collected on day 0 of AZD1222 vaccination. These TCRs come from an adult in good health.

The chain combines TRBV20-1 with TRBJ1-5, with D hard to call. This CDR3 comprises 14 residues. CDR1 DFQATT and CDR2 SNEGSKA come from the germline V gene (reference sequence). V was trimmed by 3 bases and J by 0 bases, leaving 9 bases between them. The CDR3 coding sequence is TGCAGTGCTAGTTCGGGTAGTAGCAATCAGCCCCAGCATTTT. Protein sequence: CSASSGSSNQPQHF.

V is TRBV2 and J is TRBJ1-4; D gene ambiguous. Germline-derived CDR1 and CDR2 are SNHLY and FYNNEI. There are 12 residues in the CDR3. Trimming left V 7 bases short and J 8 bases short, with 11 bases between. For the CDR3, the DNA is TGTGCCAGCAATAATCAGAGGGAAAAACTGTTTTTT. Protein product: CASNNQREKLFF.

The chain couples TRBV28 to TRBJ1-6, with D possibly matching TRBD1 (5 bases). CDR3 length equals 17 residues. Trimming pared 6 bases from V and 0 bases from J, leaving 15 bases between. Germline CDR1 MDHEN, CDR2 SYDVKM. DNA for the CDR3: TGTGCCAGCAGGCGCACAGGCACCCGCTCCTATAATTCACCCCTCCACTTT. Translation gives CASRRTGTRSYNSPLHF.

The chain combines TRBV6-2 or TRBV6-3 with TRBJ1-6; no firm D call. The V end lost 0 bases, the J end lost 4 bases, and 1 base lay between the germline ends. This CDR3 is built from 13 residues. The germline V gene has CDR1 MNHEY and CDR2 SVGEGT. CDR3 nucleotides: TGTGCCAGCAGTTACTCATATAATTCACCCCTCCACTTT. Its translation is CASSYSYNSPLHF.

The chain combines TRBV2 with TRBJ1-1; 7 bases agree with TRBD1. Germline loops: CDR1 SNHLY, CDR2 FYNNEI. J lost 1 base, V lost 5 bases, and 4 bases had no gene match. The CDR3 has 14 amino acids. This chain's CDR3 is CASSIQGQNTEAFF. Here the CDR3 DNA reads TGTGCCAGCAGTATACAGGGGCAGAACACTGAAGCTTTCTTT.

The rearrangement uses TRBV28 and TRBJ1-6; the D gene is possibly TRBD1 (5 bases). Germline-derived CDR1 and CDR2 are MDHEN and SYDVKM. Trimming removed 4 bases at V and 8 bases at J, with 18 bases between. There are 16 residues in the CDR3. Here the CDR3 DNA reads TGTGCCAGCAGTTCCCCTCTCGGGGGAGGGGATTCACCCCTCCACTTT. It codes for CASSSPLGGGDSPLHF.

This clone showed up just once. DNA of the CDR3: TGCGCCAGCAGCTTGGACAGGGACTATGGCTACACCTTC. Translated: CASSLDRDYGYTF. The V and J genes are TRBV5-1 and TRBJ1-2; TRBD1 is a possible D gene (6 bases). V gave up 0 bases and J gave up 3 bases, with 6 bases separating them. The germline CDR1 and CDR2 sequences are SGHRS and YFSETQ. The CDR3 runs 13 residues.

The V gene is TRBV5-1, the J gene TRBJ1-3, with a tentative D call TRBD1 (5 bases). With 5 bases removed from V and 0 bases from J, the gap between germline ends came to 12 bases. The CDR3 is 15 residues long. Germline loops: CDR1 SGHRS, CDR2 YFSETQ. As DNA, the CDR3 is TGCGCCAGCAGTTCCGGGGCGATCTCTGGAAACACCATATATTTT. Translation: CASSSGAISGNTIYF.

The rearrangement joins TRBV28 to TRBJ2-3; no clear D gene. The CDR3 consists of 11 residues. Germline CDR1 and CDR2: MDHEN and SYDVKM. In DNA, the CDR3 is TGTGGAATAGGTACACCAGATACGCAGTATTTT. Translation gives CGIGTPDTQYF.

This clone was recorded a few times. The V and J genes are TRBV5-1 and TRBJ2-7; D unresolved. With 0 bases removed from V and 4 bases from J, the gap between germline ends came to 14 bases. The CDR3 has 15 residues. CDR1 and CDR2 (germline): SGHRS, YFSETQ. The CDR3 loop reads CASSLEDQASYEQYF. In DNA form, the CDR3 reads TGCGCCAGCAGCTTGGAGGACCAAGCTTCGTACGAGCAGTACTTC.

The rearrangement links TRBV18 to TRBJ1-2; D remains ambiguous. This CDR3 is 14 amino acids long. The germline gives CDR1 KGHSH, CDR2 LQKENI. Trimming stripped 1 base from V and 5 bases from J, with 11 bases between. DNA for the CDR3: TGTGCCAGCTCACCACGGCAGGACGGTTATGGCTACACCTTC. It translates to CASSPRQDGYGYTF.

The V call is TRBV7-9, the J call TRBJ1-6; unclear D gene. This CDR3 spans 15 amino acids. Trimming cost V 5 bases and J 5 bases, with 13 bases left between them. Germline CDR1 SEHNR, CDR2 FQNEAQ (reference sequence). CDR3 DNA sequence: TGTGCCAGCAGCCCCGGGCCGGGTAATAATTCACCCCTCCACTTT. This gives the protein CASSPGPGNNSPLHF.

This clone was observed a few times. J is TRBJ1-6 and V is TRBV19, with no clear D. V lost 6 bases to trimming and J lost 8 bases, with 17 bases between them. Germline loops: CDR1 LNHDA, CDR2 SQIVND (reference sequence). The CDR3 contains 15 residues. CDR3: CASSPGIVGDSPLHF. The CDR3, as DNA: TGTGCCAGTAGCCCCGGGATAGTCGGGGATTCACCCCTCCACTTT.

CDR3 amino acids: CASSLERISRATEAFF. The CDR3 DNA follows: TGTGCCAGCAGCTTAGAAAGAATCTCGAGGGCCACTGAAGCTTTCTTT. The chain links TRBV7-8 to TRBJ1-1; D not resolved. Per germline, CDR1 SGHVS and CDR2 FQNEAQ. V was pared by 1 base and J by 4 bases, with 16 bases between. CDR3 length: 16 residues.

The chain combines TRBV29-1 with TRBJ2-1; 11 positions match TRBD2. J was trimmed by 5 bases and V by 6 bases; bases with no gene match: 3. This CDR3 spans 13 amino acids. Germline V gene lookup returns CDR1 SQVTM and CDR2 ANQGSEA. CDR3 protein: CSVGSGGDNEQFF. DNA of the CDR3: TGCAGCGTAGGTAGCGGGGGGGACAATGAGCAGTTCTTC.

This clone turned up a few times. V usage is TRBV30 and J usage is TRBJ2-7; D tentatively reads TRBD1 or TRBD2 (5 bases each). Germline CDR1 is GTSNPN and CDR2 is SVGIG (reference sequence). The CDR3 covers 15 residues. V gave up 0 bases and J gave up 2 bases, with 14 bases separating them. The CDR3 is CAWSVGPGAAYEQYF. In DNA, the CDR3 is TGTGCCTGGAGTGTAGGCCCCGGGGCGGCCTACGAGCAGTACTTC. The full variable domain, rest sourced from reference TRBV30 and TRBJ2-7, is SQTIHQWPATLVQPVGSPLSLECTVEGTSNPNLYWYRQAAGRGLQLLFYSVGIGQISSEVPQNLSASRPQDRQFILSSKKLLLSDSGFYLCAWSVGPGAAYEQYFGPGTRLTVT.

This chain connects TRBV30 to TRBJ2-3, with TRBD1 identical over 7 bases. Germline V lookup: CDR1 GTSNPN, CDR2 SVGIG (reference sequence). The CDR3 spans 14 residues. V lost 2 bases, J lost 3 bases, and 5 bases stayed unmatched. DNA for the CDR3: TGTGCCTGGAGTAAGACAGGGCAGACAGATACGCAGTATTTT. As protein: CAWSKTGQTDTQYF.

The chain is built from TRBV28 and TRBJ1-2; D remains unclear. This CDR3 has 14 residues. From germline, CDR1 is MDHEN and CDR2 SYDVKM. Deletions cut 2 bases from V and 9 bases from J, with 16 bases between. The CDR3 DNA sequence: TGTGCCAGCAGTTTACCCCAACGCCAGTTTAGCTACACCTTC. Its translation: CASSLPQRQFSYTF.

The chain is built from TRBV24-1 and TRBJ2-2; TRBD1 matches at 12 bases. The CDR3 length is 18 residues. From germline, CDR1 is KGHDR and CDR2 SFDVKD. The V gene end was trimmed by 0 bases and the J gene end by 6 bases; junction bases not matched to a gene: 7. In DNA form, the CDR3 reads TGTGCCACCAGTGATTTGCCGGGGACAGGGGGCGCCTCCGGGGAGCTGTTTTTT. Residues: CATSDLPGTGGASGELFF.

This chain uses TRBV28 with TRBJ2-6; no reliable D call. This CDR3 is built from 17 residues. Germline lookup yields CDR1 MDHEN and CDR2 SYDVKM. Deletions cut 2 bases from V and 4 bases from J, with 15 bases between. CDR3 region: CASSLRTLLSGANVLTF. CDR3 nucleotide sequence: TGTGCCAGCAGTTTAAGGACGCTTCTCTCGGGGGCCAACGTCCTGACTTTC.

A single count supports this clone. This chain joins TRBV5-4 and TRBJ2-1, with D unresolved. Trimming stripped 4 bases from V and 7 bases from J, with 9 bases between. Germline assignment: CDR1 SGHNT and CDR2 YYREEE (reference sequence). The CDR3 contains 12 residues. The CDR3: CASSVTLNEQFF. DNA for the CDR3: TGTGCCAGCAGCGTGACTCTAAATGAGCAGTTCTTC.